The clone carrying this T cell receptor (beta chain) turned up a few times. The data stem from a study of T cells after yellow fever vaccination. V was pared by 3 bases and J by 3 bases, with 4 bases of the junction left unmatched. The CDR3 has 17 residues. UMIs and a universal primer site were added when TCR cDNA was made by 5'RACE template switching. TCRdb re-called the 5' RACE reads through MiXCR, storing one row per CDR3 protein. The sample consists of about 340,000 distinct CDR3 sequences, 9.5% to 15% of them appearing once. The chain joins TRBV12-3 or TRBV12-4 to TRBJ2-5; 16 bases line up with TRBD2. The sequence was collected from a man younger than 35 who received the YFV17D yellow fever vaccine. The sequencing used CD4+ T cells sorted from PBMCs, collected 15 days after the yellow fever booster vaccination. The CDR3: CASSFRGLAGGKETQYF. CDR3 coding DNA: TGTGCCAGCAGTTTTCGGGGACTAGCGGGGGGGAAAGAGACCCAGTACTTC.